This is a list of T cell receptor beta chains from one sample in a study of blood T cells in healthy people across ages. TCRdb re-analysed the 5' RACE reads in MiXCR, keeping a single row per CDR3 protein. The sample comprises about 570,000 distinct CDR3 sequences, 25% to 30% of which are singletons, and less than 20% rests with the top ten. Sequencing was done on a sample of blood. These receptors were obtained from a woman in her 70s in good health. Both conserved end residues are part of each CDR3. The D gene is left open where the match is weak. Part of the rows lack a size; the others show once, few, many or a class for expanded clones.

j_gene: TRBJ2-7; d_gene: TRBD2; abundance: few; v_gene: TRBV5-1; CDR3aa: CASSFRLASSYEQYF; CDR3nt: TGCGCCAGCAGCTTCCGACTAGCGTCCTCCTACGAGCAGTACTTC
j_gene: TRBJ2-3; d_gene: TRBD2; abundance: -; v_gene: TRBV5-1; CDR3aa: CASSSGTTRDTQYF; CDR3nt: TGCGCCAGCAGCTCCGGGACTACGAGGGATACGCAGTATTTT
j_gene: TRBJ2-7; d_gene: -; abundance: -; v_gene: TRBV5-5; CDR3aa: CASSLPGWSSYEQYF; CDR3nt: TGTGCCAGCAGCTTGCCAGGGTGGAGCTCCTACGAGCAGTACTTC
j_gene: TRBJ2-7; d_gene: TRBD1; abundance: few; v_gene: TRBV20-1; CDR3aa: CSASDPGTGHAYEQYF; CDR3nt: TGCAGTGCTAGCGACCCGGGGACAGGGCACGCCTACGAGCAGTACTTC
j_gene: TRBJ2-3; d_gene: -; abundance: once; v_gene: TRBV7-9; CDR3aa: CASSLGAGYGTDTQYF; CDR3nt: TGTGCCAGCAGCTTAGGCGCAGGGTATGGCACAGATACGCAGTATTTT
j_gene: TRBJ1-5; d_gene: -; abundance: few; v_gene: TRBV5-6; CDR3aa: CTSSLGPASNQPQHF; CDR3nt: TGTACCAGCAGCTTGGGGCCGGCCAGCAATCAGCCCCAGCATTTT
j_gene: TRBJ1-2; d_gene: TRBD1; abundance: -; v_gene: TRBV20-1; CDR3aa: CSAPGGAGQGLYGYTF; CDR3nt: TGCAGTGCTCCTGGGGGTGCGGGACAGGGGTTATATGGCTACACCTTC
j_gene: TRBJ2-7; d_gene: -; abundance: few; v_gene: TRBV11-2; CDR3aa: CASRGSGARQYF; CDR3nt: TGTGCCAGCAGGGGTTCCGGGGCGAGGCAGTACTTC
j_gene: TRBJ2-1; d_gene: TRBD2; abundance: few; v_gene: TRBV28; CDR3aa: CAIRRGFYNEQFF; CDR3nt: TGTGCCATCAGGCGGGGGTTTTACAATGAGCAGTTCTTC
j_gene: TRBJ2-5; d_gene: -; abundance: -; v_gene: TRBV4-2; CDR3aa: CASSQGGANRVRFF; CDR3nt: TGTGCCAGCAGCCAGGGAGGGGCTAACAGGGTTCGGTTCTTC
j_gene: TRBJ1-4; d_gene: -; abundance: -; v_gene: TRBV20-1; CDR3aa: CSASDDARVEKLFF; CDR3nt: TGCAGTGCTAGCGACGACGCACGCGTGGAAAAACTGTTTTTT
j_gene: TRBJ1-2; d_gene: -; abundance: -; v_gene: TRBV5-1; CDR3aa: CASSLGGPLAEGYTF; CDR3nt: TGCGCCAGCAGCTTGGGGGGACCTCTGGCTGAAGGCTACACCTTC
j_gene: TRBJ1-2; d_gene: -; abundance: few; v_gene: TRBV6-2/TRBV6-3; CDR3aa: CASSSRWGYTF; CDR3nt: TGTGCCAGCAGTTCCCGGTGGGGCTACACCTTC
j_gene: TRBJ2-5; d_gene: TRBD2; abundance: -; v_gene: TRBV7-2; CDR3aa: CASSLTGGPSPDHYF; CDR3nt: TGTGCTAGCAGCTTGACGGGGGGGCCCTCTCCGGACCACTACTTC
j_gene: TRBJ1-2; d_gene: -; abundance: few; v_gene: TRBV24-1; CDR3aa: CATSDTGQPWGYTF; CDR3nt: TGTGCCACCAGTGATACAGGACAGCCGTGGGGCTACACCTTC
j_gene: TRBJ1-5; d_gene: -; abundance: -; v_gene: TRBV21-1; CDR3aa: CASSDRTARPSNQPQHF; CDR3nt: TGTGCCAGCAGCGACCGGACAGCACGTCCCAGCAATCAGCCCCAGCATTTT
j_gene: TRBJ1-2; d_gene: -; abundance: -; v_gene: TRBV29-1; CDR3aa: CTPGLRDGYTF; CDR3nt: TGCACTCCTGGGTTAAGGGACGGCTACACCTTC
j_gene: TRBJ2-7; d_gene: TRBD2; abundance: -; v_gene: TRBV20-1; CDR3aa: CSASGGAPYEQYF; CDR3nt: TGCAGTGCTAGCGGGGGGGCCCCCTACGAGCAGTACTTC
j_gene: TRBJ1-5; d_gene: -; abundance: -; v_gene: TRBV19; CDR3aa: CASRDQPQHF; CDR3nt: TGTGCCAGTAGGGATCAGCCCCAGCATTTT